This T cell receptor (beta chain) is drawn from a study of a mutant IDH1 vaccine in newly diagnosed glioma. Study-wide background: Treated patients, averaging around 40 years, were approximately 60% male and roughly 38% female. Study-level findings and limits: Shifts in the top peripheral T cell clonotypes seemed unrelated to pseudoprogression.

The CDR3 runs 14 residues. Looked up from germline, CDR1 is SGHRS and CDR2 is YFSETQ. V gave up 2 bases and J gave up 6 bases, with 15 bases separating them. Here immunoSEQ multiplex PCR was the method, and the copy in TCRdb shows in-frame clones only, minus some. Here the sample spans under 75,000 clones, around 92% being singletons. The time point here: baseline, week 1 (first vaccination visit). The treatment here: pre-vaccination baseline after standard-of-care therapy. Donor tumors were new WHO grade 3 or 4 IDH1-mutant, ATRX-lost astrocytomas. A remark on this clone: Its antigen remains unidentified.

The chain joins TRBV5-1 to TRBJ2-7; no clear D. The clonotype comes from a man aged 50 to 59 with glioma. Material: PBMCs, obtained from a glioma patient treated with radiotherapy, temozolomide or both. This chain's CDR3 is CASSFDMTLGEQYF. For the CDR3, the DNA is TGCGCCAGCAGCTTCGACATGACCCTAGGCGAGCAGTACTTC.